The T cell receptor beta chain described here comes from a study of regulatory T cells in long-lasting Graves disease. Overall study: Graves' patients diagnosed newly had used antithyroid drugs under 3 months.

This clonotype appeared many times. Both iRepertoire HTBI primers and Arm-PCR of CDR3 regions were used to build the TCR beta libraries. From the multiplex PCR reads, TCRdb called clonotypes with MiXCR, one entry per CDR3 protein. The repertoire consists of over 400,000 distinct CDR3 sequences, with around 15% occurring once and the leading ten covering about a sixth. The time point here: newly diagnosed GD, antithyroid drugs for less than 3 months. With RNA extracted from PBMCs as input, the TCR library was made. Germline lookup yields CDR1 SNHLY and CDR2 FYNNEI. The CDR3 runs to 15 residues. V was shortened by 6 bases and J by 1 base, with 14 bases between the two germline ends. The same data also contributed to another study, on T cells in Graves' hyperthyroidism and ophthalmopathy. This second study says: Ophthalmopathy prediction by the model preceded onset by a median approximately 6.9 months.

Sequencing was performed on peripheral blood mononuclear cells (PBMCs), taken at new diagnosis, from a patient treated with antithyroid drugs. The chain links TRBV2 to TRBJ2-3; D is ambiguous. This clonotype was sampled from a woman aged 50 to 65 with Graves disease. CDR3 in DNA: TGTGCCAGCAGCCCCTGGGTGGGCGGCACAGATACGCAGTATTTT. Translated, it gives CASSPWVGGTDTQYF.